This T cell receptor (beta chain) originates from a study of blood T cells in healthy people across ages (dated by TCRdb to the mid-2010s). Context from the whole study: Template switching captured roughly one uniquely barcoded TCR beta cDNA molecule per two T cells in model experiments. Using deep sequencing normalized with unique cDNA molecular identifiers, the study measured how TCR beta repertoire diversity changes with age. Four age groups were formed from the donors: young (average approximately 17 years), middle-aged (just under 40), aged (approximately 60) and long-lived (around 80). To avoid experimental bias, donors of different ages were distributed randomly across sequencing lanes. For two donors (one aged 18 to 30 and one aged 80 or older), the study analyzed two additional independent replicas of 1 million unique cDNA reads from the same blood draw.

The donors were a few dozen Caucasian individuals from Russia, aged 6 to 90 years, who were systemically healthy. Each donor gave approximately 10 milliliters of peripheral blood, collected into EDTA-treated Vacutainer tubes. Ficoll-Paque density-gradient centrifugation was used to isolate PBMCs, with at least 6 million per sample. Trizol reagent was used to extract total RNA from PBMCs, with at least 6 micrograms per sample. For every donor, an aliquot of PBMCs went through flow cytometry to measure the percentages of naive CD45RAhigh/CD27high T cells. The study at large found these results: Observed TCR beta diversity per million T cells fell roughly linearly with age, and a significant reduction was already apparent by age around 40. A strong correlation was found between observed TCR beta diversity and the percentage of naive T cells measured by flow cytometry. Compared with the aged group, the long-lived group had more naive CD4+ T cells, fewer expanded clones and increased TCR diversity, a pattern suggesting age selection. Conclusive comparison of naive and antigen-experienced compartments was prevented by the profiling of bulk unsorted PBMCs. Total diversity estimates from one million sequenced T cells were considered lower bounds and underestimates. Because donor CMV infection status was unknown, age-related changes in expanded clonotypes were potentially confounded.

A remark on this clonotype: Its antigen specificity is not known. No base-level quality is on record; no much larger clone is a single base apart.

From cysteine to phenylalanine, the CDR3 is 12 amino acids long. The read is trimmed to its CDR3 DNA, 36 bases read in frame from base 1. V drops 8 bases and J drops 11 bases, leaving 18 bases in between. Libraries were constructed by 5' RACE. These reads were obtained on an Illumina HiSeq 2500. A second roughly 6 to 11 cycle PCR used a sample-barcoded 5' primer and a J-beta primer mix. A unique molecular identifier was introduced onto each TCR beta cDNA molecule by a template-switch 5' adaptor carrying 12 random nucleotides. Each sample yielded at least 2.5 million CDR3-containing paired-end reads. First-strand cDNA was synthesized from all RNA with the Mint cDNA synthesis kit, primed by a TRBC-specific oligonucleotide. After uracil-DNA glycosylase treatment, a first 18-cycle PCR used universal primers M1SS and BC2_uni_R on all cDNA. Per the original workflow: For normalization, 1 million high-quality reads, each with a distinct molecular identifier, were randomly selected from each sample. Reads sharing molecular identifiers were discarded rather than binned into consensus sequences. MiTCR, set to a Q25 quality threshold and the strictest error-elimination algorithm, was used for CDR3 identification, clonotype clustering and error correction. A nonparametric unseen species model with Euler transformation was used to estimate lower-bound total TCR beta diversity. TCRdb ran its own pipeline on the public reads, namely fastp trimming at Q25 and MiXCR clone calling, and kept in-frame beta chains. Rows matching on CDR3 protein sequence are summarized as one entry with the most common DNA and genes. The V and J calls were not made by the authors but by TCRdb's processing. Present in this sample are 1 million or so distinct CDR3 sequences, 40% to 55% of which were seen just once. Over 15% of the sample goes to the ten largest clones.

Recombination connected TRBV12-3 or TRBV12-4 to TRBJ2-5; confidence is insufficient to name the D gene. The sequencing sample was made of blood. This clonotype was sampled from a woman in her sixties in good health. In nucleotide form, the sequence is TGTGCCAGCGAAACGGATAGCAATGAGCAGTACTTC. Its product reads: CASETDSNEQYF.